One T cell receptor beta chain is described in this entry. The data are from a study of blood T cell repertoires in COVID-19. Study as a whole: Acute and convalescent COVID-19 samples came from the United States, Italy and Spain. PBMCs, B-cell-depleted T cells, or T cells were the source of the cDNA or gDNA that made up the material.

Per the original data handling: Amplification of reference gene primers was used by the study to estimate nucleated cell counts. The assay was immunoSEQ multiplex PCR, and TCRdb's table has in-frame clones only and misses some. V and J calls and clone size follow that table, whereas D and trimming were derived from the DNA. Of approximately 97,000 clones detected, 84% appear once; the ten largest clones hold 4% to 5.5%. Per the germline V gene, CDR1 is SGHRS and CDR2 is YFSETQ. The CDR3 sequence is 16 residues long. The J segment lost 0 bases and the V segment lost 5 bases, leaving 7 bases of the junction unmatched.

The V call is TRBV5-1, the J call TRBJ2-5; the match to TRBD1 covers 10 bases. Sequencing was carried out using peripheral blood. The sequence was obtained from a human donor in a cohort sampled during active COVID-19. This CDR3 is CASSRDRGLYQETQYF. The DNA for the CDR3 is TGCGCCAGCAGTCGGGACAGGGGACTGTACCAAGAGACCCAGTACTTC.